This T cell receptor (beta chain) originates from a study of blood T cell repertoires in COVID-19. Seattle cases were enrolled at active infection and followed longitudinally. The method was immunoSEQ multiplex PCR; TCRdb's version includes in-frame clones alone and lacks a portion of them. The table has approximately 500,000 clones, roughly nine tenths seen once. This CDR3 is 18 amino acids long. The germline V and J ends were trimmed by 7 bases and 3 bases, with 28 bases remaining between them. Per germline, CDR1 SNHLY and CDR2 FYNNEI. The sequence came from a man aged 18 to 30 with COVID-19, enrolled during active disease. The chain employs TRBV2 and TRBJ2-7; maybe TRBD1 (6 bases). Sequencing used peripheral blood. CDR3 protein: CASTQFLRGLKPDYEQYF. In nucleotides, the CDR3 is TGTGCCAGCACTCAATTTCTAAGGGGGTTAAAACCCGACTACGAGCAGTACTTC.